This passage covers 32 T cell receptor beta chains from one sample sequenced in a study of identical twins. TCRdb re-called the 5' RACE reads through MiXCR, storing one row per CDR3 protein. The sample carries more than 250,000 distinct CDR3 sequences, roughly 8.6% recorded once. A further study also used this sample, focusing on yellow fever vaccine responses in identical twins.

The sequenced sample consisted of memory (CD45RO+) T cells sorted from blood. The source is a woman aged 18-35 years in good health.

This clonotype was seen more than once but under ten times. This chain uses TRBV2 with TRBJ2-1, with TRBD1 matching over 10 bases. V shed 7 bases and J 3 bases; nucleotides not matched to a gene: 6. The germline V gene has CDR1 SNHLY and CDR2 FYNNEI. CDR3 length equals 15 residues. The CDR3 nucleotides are TGTGCCAGCACTACGGACAGGGGGGTCTACAATGAGCAGTTCTTC. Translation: CASTTDRGVYNEQFF.

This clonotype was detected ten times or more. The CDR3 protein is CAISRGETYAQYV. CDR3 bases: TGTGCCATCAGTAGGGGTGAGACCTACGCGCAGTACGTC. This chain joins TRBV10-3 and TRBJ2-7; possible D gene TRBD1, 5 bases. Germline loops: CDR1 ENHRY, CDR2 SYGVKD. CDR3 size: 13 residues.

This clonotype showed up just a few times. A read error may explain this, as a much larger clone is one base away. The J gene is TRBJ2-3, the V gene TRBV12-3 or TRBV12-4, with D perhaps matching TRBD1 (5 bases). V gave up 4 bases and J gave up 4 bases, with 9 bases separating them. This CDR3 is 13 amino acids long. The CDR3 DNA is TGTGCCAGCAGTTATCAGGGCGCAGATACGCAGTATTTT. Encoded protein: CASSYQGADTQYF.

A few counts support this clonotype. Here the CDR3 DNA reads TGTGCCAGCAGTGAATACGAAGCGGGAGTGAGAGAGACCCAGTACTTC. Its protein product is CASSEYEAGVRETQYF. The chain recombines TRBV25-1 with TRBJ2-5, with TRBD2 matching over 8 bases. The CDR3 contains 16 residues. V lost 0 bases and J lost 4; bases outside the gene matches: 7. CDR1 and CDR2 (germline): MGHDK, SYGVNS.

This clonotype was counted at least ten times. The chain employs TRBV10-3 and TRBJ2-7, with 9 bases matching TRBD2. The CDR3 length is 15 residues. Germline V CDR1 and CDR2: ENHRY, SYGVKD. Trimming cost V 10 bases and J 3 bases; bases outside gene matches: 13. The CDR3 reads CATAVQETSGYEQYF. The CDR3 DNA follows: TGTGCCACTGCTGTACAAGAGACTAGCGGCTACGAGCAGTACTTC.

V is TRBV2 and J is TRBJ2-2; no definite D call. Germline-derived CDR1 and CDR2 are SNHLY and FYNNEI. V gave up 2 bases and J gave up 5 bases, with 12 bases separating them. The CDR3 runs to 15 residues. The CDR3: CASSEPVPSTGELFF. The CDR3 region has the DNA TGTGCCAGCAGTGAACCGGTCCCCTCTACCGGGGAGCTGTTTTTT. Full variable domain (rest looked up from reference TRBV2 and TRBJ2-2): EPEVTQTPSHQVTQMGQEVILRCVPISNHLYFYWYRQILGQKVEFLVSFYNNEISEKSEIFDDQFSVERPDGSNFTLKIRSTKLEDSAMYFCASSEPVPSTGELFFGEGSRLTVL.

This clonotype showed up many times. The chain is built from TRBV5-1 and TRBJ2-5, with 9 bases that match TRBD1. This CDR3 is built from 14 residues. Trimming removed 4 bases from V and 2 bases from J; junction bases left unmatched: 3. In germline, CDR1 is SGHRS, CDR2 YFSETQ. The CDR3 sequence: CASSPGTGQETQYF. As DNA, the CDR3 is TGCGCCAGCAGCCCCGGGACAGGGCAAGAGACCCAGTACTTC.

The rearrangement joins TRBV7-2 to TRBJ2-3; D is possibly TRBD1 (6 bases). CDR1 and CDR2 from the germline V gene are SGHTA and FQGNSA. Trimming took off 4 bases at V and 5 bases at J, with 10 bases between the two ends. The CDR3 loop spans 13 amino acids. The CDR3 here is CASSSEGVDTQYF. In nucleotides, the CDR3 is TGTGCCAGCAGCTCCGAGGGGGTAGATACGCAGTATTTT.

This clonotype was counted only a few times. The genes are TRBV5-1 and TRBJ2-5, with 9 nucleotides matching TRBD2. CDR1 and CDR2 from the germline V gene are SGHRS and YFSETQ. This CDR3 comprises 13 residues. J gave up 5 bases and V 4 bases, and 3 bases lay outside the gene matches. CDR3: CASSEGLAETQYF. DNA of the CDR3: TGCGCCAGCAGCGAGGGACTAGCCGAGACCCAGTACTTC.

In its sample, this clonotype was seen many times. DNA for the CDR3: TGTGCCAGCAGTCCCGGACAGTATAGCAATCAGCCCCAGCATTTT. Its translation: CASSPGQYSNQPQHF. V and J are TRBV12-3 or TRBV12-4 and TRBJ1-5; the D gene is possibly TRBD1 (6 bases). This CDR3 contains 15 residues. Trimming took 5 bases from V and 0 from J, leaving 11 bases between them.

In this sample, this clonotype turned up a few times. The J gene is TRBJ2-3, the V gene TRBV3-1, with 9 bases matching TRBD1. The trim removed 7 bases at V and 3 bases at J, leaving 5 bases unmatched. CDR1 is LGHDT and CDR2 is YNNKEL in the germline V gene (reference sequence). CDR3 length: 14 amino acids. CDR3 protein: CASKRGTGTDTQYF. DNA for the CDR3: TGTGCCAGCAAGAGGGGGACAGGGACAGATACGCAGTATTTT.

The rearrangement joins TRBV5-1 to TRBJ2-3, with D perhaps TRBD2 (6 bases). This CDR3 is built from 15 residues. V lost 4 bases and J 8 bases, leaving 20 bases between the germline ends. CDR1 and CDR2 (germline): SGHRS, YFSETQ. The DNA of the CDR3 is TGCGCCAGCAGCGACCGGGACCGAGCCGGGGGTACGCAGTATTTT. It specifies CASSDRDRAGGTQYF.

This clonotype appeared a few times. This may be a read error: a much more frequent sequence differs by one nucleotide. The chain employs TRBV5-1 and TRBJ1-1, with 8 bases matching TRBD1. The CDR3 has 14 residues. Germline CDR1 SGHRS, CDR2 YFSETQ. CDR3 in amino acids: CASNLDRVNTEAFF. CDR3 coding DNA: TGCGCCAGCAACTTGGACAGGGTGAACACTGAAGCTTTCTTT. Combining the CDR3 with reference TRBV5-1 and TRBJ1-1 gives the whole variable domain KAGVTQTPRYLIKTRGQQVTLSCSPISGHRSVSWYQQTPGQGLQFLFEYFSETQRNKGNFPGRFSGRQFSNSRSEMNVSTLELGDSALYLCASNLDRVNTEAFFGQGTRLTVV.

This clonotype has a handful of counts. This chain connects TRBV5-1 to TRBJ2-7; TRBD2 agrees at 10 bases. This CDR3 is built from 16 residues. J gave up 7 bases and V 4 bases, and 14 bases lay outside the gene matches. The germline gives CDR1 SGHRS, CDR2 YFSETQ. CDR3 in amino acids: CASSIASGSPPREQYF. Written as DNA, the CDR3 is TGCGCCAGCAGCATTGCTAGCGGGAGTCCCCCTCGAGAGCAGTACTTC.

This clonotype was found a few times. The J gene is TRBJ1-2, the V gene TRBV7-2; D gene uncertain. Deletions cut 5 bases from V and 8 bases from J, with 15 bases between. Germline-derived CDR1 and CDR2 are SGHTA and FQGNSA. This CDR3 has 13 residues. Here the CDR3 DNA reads TGTGCCAGCAGCCTTGTCATCATAGGGGGCTACACCTTC. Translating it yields CASSLVIIGGYTF.

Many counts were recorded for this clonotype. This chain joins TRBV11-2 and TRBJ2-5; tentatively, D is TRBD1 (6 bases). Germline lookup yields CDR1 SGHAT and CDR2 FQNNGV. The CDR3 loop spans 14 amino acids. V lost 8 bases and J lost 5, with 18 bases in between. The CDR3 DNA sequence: TGTGCCAGCGCGAAGACAGGCCCACTGGAGACCCAGTACTTC. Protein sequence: CASAKTGPLETQYF.

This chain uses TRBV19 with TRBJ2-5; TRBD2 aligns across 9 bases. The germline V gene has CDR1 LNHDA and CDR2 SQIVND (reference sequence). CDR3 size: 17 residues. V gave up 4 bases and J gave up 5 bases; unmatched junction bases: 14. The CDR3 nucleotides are TGTGCCAGTAGTACCCCTAGCGGGACCCGCCCGGGGGAGACCCAGTACTTC. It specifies CASSTPSGTRPGETQYF.

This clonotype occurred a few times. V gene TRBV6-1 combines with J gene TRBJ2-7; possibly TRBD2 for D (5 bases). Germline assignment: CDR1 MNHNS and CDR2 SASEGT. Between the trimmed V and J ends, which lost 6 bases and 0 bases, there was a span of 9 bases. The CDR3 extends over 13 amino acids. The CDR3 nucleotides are TGTGCCAGCAGGAGAGGGAGCTCCTACGAGCAGTACGTC. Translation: CASRRGSSYEQYV.

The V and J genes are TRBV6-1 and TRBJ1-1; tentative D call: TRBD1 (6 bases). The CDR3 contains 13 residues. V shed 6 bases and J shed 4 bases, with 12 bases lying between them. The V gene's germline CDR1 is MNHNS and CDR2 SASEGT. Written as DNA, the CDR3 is TGTGCCAGCAGACAGGGTTCGGGCACTGAAGCTTTCTTT. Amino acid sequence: CASRQGSGTEAFF.

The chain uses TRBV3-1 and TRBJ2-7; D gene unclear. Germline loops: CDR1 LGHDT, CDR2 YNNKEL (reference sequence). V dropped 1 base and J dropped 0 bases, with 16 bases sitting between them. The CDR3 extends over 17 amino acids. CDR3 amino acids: CASSQVVSLRSSYEQYF. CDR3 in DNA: TGTGCCAGCAGCCAAGTTGTCTCGCTCAGGAGCTCCTACGAGCAGTACTTC.

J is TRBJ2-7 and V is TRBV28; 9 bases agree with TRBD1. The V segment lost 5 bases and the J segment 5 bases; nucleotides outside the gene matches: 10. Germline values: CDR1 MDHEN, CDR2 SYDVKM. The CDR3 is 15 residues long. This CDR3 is CASSTTGTGLHEQYF. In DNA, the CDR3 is TGTGCCAGCAGTACCACCGGGACAGGGTTACACGAGCAGTACTTC.

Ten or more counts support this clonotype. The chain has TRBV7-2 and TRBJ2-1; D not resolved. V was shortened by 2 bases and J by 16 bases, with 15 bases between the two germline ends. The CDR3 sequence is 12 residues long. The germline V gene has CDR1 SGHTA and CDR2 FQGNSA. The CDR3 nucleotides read TGTGCCAGCAGCTTAATAGGCGCTTATGGCTTCTTC. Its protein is CASSLIGAYGFF.

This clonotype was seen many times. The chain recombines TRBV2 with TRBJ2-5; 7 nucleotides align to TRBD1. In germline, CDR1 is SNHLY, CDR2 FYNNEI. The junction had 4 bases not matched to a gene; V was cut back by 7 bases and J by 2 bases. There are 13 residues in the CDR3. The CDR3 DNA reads TGTGCCAGCATTGGGGGACAGCAAGAGACCCAGTACTTC. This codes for CASIGGQQETQYF.

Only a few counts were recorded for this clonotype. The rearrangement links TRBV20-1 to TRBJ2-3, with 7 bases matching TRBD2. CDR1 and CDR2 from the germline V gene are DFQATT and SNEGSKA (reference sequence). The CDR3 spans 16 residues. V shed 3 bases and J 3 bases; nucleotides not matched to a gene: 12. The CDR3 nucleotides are TGCAGTGCTAGTGGGGCTAGCGGAGACCTAACAGATACGCAGTATTTT. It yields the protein CSASGASGDLTDTQYF.

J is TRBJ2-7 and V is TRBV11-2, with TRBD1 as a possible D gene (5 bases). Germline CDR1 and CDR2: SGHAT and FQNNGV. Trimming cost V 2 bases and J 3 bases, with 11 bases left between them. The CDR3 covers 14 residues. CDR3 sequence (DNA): TGTGCCAGCAGCTTACAGGGTGCGAGCTACGAGCAGTACGTC. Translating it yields CASSLQGASYEQYV.

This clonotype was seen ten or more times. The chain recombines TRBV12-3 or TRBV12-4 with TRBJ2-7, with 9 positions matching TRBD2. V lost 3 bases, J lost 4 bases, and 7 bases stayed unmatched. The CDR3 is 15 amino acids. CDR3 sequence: CASSFGVAGVYEQYF. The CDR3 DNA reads TGTGCCAGCAGTTTTGGGGTAGCGGGAGTATACGAGCAGTACTTC.

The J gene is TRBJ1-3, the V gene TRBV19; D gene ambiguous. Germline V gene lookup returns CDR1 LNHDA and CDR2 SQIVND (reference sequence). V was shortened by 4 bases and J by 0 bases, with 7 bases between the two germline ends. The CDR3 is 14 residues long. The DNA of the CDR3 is TGTGCCAGTAGTACTTCGTTCTCTGGAAACACCATATATTTT. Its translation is CASSTSFSGNTIYF. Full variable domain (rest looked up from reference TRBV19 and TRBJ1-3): DGGITQSPKYLFRKEGQNVTLSCEQNLNHDAMYWYRQDPGQGLRLIYYSQIVNDFQKGDIAEGYSVSREKKESFPLTVTSAQKNPTAFYLCASSTSFSGNTIYFGEGSWLTVV.

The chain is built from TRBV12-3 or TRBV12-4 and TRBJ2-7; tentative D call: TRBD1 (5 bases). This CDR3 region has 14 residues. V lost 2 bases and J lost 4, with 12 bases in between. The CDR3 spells CASSLYQGIYEQYF. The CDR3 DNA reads TGTGCCAGCAGTTTATACCAGGGAATATACGAGCAGTACTTC.

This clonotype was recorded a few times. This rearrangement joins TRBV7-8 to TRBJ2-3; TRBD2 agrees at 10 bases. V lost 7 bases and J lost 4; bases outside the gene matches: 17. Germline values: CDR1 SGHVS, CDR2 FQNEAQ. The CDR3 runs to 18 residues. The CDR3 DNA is TGTGCCAGCACCGAACAGGAGTCTAGCGGGAGTATCGCAGATACGCAGTATTTT. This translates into CASTEQESSGSIADTQYF.

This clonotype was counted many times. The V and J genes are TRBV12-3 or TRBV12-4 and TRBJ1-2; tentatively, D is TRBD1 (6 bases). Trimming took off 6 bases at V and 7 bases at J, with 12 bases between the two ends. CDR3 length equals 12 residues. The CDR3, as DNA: TGTGCCAGCAGCCAACAGGGAGGTGGCTACACCTTC. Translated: CASSQQGGGYTF.

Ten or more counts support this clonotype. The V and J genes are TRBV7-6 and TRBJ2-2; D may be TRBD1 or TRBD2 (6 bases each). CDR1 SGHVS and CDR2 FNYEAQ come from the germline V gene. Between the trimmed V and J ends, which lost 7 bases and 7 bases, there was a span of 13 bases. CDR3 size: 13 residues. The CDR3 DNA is TGTGCCAGCACCATTAAGGGGGGCGGGGAGCTGTTTTTT. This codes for CASTIKGGGELFF.

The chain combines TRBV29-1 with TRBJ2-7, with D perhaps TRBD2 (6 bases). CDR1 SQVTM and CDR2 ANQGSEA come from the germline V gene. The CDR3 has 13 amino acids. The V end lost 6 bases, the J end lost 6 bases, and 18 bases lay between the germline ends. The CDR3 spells CSVARGGLGEQYF. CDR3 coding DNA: TGCAGCGTGGCAAGGGGAGGACTGGGCGAGCAGTACTTC.